This T cell receptor beta chain was documented in a study of blood T cell repertoires in COVID-19. Study-level background: PBMCs, B-cell-depleted T cells, or T cells provided the cDNA or gDNA that made up the material.

In germline, CDR1 is LNHDA, CDR2 SQIVND (reference sequence). The CDR3 contains 16 residues. The J segment lost 3 bases and the V segment lost 4 bases, leaving 9 bases of the junction unmatched. The protocol was immunoSEQ multiplex PCR, while the TCRdb copy is restricted to in-frame clones and leaves out a portion. Found here are about 210,000 clones, around 91% of them singletons; the top ten hold about 4.8%. This TCR came from a woman between 35 and 50 years old with acute or convalescent COVID-19. Sequencing input: peripheral blood. The V and J genes are TRBV19 and TRBJ1-1; 9 bases line up with TRBD1. CDR3 bases: TGTGCCAGTAGTAGCGCCCGGACAGGGGTCGACACTGAAGCTTTCTTT. Its translation: CASSSARTGVDTEAFF.